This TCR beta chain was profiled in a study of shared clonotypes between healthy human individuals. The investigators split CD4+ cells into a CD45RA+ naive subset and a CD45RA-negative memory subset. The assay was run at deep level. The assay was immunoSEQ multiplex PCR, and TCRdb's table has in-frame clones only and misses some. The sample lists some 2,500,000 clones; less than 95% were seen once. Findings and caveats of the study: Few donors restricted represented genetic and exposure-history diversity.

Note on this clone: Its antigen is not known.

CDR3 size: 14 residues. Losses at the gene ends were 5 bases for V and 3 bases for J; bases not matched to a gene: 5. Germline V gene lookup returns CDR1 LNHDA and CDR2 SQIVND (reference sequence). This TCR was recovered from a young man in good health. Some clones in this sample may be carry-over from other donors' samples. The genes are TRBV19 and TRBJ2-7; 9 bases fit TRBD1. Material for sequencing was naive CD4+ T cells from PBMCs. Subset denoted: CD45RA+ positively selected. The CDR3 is CASSLQGALYEQYF. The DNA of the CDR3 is TGTGCCAGTAGTTTACAGGGGGCCCTCTACGAGCAGTACTTC.